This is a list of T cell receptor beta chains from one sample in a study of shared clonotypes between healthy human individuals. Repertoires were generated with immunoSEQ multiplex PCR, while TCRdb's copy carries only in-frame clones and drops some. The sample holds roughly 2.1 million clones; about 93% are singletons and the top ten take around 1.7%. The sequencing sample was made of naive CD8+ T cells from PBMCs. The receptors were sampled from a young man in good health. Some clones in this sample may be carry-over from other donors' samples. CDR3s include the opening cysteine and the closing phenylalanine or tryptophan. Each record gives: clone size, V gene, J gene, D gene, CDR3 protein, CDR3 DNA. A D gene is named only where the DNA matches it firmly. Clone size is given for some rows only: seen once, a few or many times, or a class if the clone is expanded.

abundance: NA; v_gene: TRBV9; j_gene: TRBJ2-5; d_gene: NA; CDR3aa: CASTYSKGGETQYF; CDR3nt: TGTGCCAGCACCTACTCGAAGGGGGGAGAGACCCAGTACTTC
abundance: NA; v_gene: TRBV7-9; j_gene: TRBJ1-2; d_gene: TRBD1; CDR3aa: CASSPTDRGRDGYTF; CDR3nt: TGTGCCAGCAGCCCCACGGACAGGGGAAGGGATGGCTACACCTTC
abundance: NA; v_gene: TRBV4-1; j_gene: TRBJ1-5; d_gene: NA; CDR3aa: CASSQDWAGNQPQHF; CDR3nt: TGCGCCAGCAGCCAAGACTGGGCGGGCAATCAGCCCCAGCATTTT
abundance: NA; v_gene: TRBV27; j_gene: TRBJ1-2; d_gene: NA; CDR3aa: CASQTSRDGYGYTF; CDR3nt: TGTGCCAGCCAAACCAGCCGGGACGGCTATGGCTACACCTTC
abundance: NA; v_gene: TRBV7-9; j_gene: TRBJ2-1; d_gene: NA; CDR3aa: CASSQGGGSNEQFF; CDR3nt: TGCGCCAGCAGCCAAGGGGGCGGGAGCAATGAGCAGTTCTTC
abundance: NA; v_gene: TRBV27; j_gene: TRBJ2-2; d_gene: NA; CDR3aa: CASSLFPGNTGELFF; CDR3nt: TGTGCCAGCAGTTTGTTTCCGGGGAACACCGGGGAGCTGTTTTTT
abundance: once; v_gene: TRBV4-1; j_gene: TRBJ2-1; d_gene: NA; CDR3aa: CASSQQVGPYNEQFF; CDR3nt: TGCGCCAGCAGCCAGCAGGTTGGGCCTTACAATGAGCAGTTCTTC
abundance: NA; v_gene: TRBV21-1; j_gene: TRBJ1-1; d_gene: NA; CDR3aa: CARETRGETEAFF; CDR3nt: TGTGCCCGAGAAACTAGGGGAGAAACTGAAGCTTTCTTT
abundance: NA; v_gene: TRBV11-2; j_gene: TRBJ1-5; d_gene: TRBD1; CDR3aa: CASSLSIPGQKLHF; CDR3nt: TGTGCCAGCAGCTTATCAATTCCGGGACAGAAGTTGCATTTT
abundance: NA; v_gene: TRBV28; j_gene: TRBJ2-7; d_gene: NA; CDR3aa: CASSPPIRRKSSYEQYF; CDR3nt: TGTGCCAGCAGTCCCCCCATTAGGAGGAAGAGCTCCTACGAGCAGTACTTC
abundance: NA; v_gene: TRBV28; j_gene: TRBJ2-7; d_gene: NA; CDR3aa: CASSFPTTQNTYEQYF; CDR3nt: TGTGCCAGCAGTTTTCCAACAACTCAAAACACCTACGAGCAGTACTTC
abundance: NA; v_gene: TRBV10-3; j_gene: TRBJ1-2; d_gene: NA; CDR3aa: CAISEPWGYTF; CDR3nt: TGTGCCATCAGTGAGCCGTGGGGCTACACCTTC
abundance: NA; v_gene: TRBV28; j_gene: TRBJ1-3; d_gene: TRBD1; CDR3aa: CASRQFGTGGAAGNTIYF; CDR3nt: TGTGCCAGCAGGCAATTCGGGACAGGGGGCGCAGCTGGAAACACCATATATTTT
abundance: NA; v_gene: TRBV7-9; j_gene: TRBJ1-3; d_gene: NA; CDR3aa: CASSLDASQNTIYF; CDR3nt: TGTGCCAGCAGCTTAGACGCCAGCCAAAACACCATATATTTT
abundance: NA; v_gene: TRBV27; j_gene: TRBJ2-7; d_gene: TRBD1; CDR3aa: CASSSMTGGAYEQYF; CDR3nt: TGTGCCAGCAGTTCTATGACAGGGGGTGCCTACGAGCAGTACTTC
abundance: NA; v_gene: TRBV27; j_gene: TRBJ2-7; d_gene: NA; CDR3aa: CASSFSPVFEQYF; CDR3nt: TGTGCCAGCAGTTTCTCCCCAGTATTCGAGCAGTACTTC
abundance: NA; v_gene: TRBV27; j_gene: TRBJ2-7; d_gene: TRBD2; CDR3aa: CASSYGSGYEQYF; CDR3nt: TGTGCCAGCAGTTATGGTAGCGGGTACGAGCAGTACTTC
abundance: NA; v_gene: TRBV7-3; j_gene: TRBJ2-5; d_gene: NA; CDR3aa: CASSLDSEETQYF; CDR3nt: TGTGCCAGCAGCTTGGACAGCGAAGAGACCCAGTACTTC
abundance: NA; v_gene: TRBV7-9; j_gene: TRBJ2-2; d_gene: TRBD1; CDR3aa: CASSRPDRVNAGELFF; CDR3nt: TGTGCCAGCAGCCGACCGGACAGGGTGAACGCCGGGGAGCTGTTTTTT
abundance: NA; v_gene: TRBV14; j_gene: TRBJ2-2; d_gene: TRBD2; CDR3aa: CASSPPAAGGPGELFF; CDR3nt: TGTGCCAGCAGCCCCCCCGCGGCGGGAGGTCCCGGGGAGCTGTTTTTT
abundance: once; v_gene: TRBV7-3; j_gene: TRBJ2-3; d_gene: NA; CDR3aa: CASSLIQGTDTQYF; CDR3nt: TGTGCCAGCAGCTTAATCCAGGGCACAGATACGCAGTATTTT
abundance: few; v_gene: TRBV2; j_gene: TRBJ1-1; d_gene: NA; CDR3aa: CASSGRLVFTEAFF; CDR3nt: TGTGCCAGCAGTGGGAGGCTGGTGTTCACTGAAGCTTTCTTT
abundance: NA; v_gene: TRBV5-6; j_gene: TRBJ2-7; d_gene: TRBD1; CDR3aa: CASSSRQGALFYEQYF; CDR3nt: TGTGCCAGCAGCTCGCGACAGGGGGCCCTTTTCTACGAGCAGTACTTC
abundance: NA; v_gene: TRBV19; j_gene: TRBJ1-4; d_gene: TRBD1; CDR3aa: CASSHRGPNEKLFF; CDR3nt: TGTGCCAGTAGCCACAGGGGGCCAAATGAAAAACTGTTTTTT
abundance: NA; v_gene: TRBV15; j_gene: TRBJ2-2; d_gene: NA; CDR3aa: CATSREGGGTGELFF; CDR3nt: TGTGCCACCAGCAGAGAGGGAGGGGGTACCGGGGAGCTGTTTTTT
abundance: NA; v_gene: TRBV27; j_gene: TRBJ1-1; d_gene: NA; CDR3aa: CASSWGANTEAFF; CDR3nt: TGTGCCAGCAGTTGGGGGGCGAACACTGAAGCTTTCTTT
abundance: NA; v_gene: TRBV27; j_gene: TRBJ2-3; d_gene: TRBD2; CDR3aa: CASRTGLAPLPSTDTQYF; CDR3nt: TGTGCCAGCAGGACAGGACTAGCGCCATTACCTAGCACAGATACGCAGTATTTT
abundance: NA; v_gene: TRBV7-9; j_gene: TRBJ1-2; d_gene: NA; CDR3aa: CASSAQGYYGYTF; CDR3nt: TGTGCCAGCAGCGCCCAGGGGTACTATGGCTACACCTTC
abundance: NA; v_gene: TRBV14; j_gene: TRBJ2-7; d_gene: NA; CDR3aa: CASSTWDPYEQYF; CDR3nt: TGTGCCAGCAGCACTTGGGACCCCTACGAGCAGTACTTC
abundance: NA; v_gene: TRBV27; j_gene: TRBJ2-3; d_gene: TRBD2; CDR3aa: CASSPRLAGGPTDTQYF; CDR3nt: TGTGCCAGCAGCCCGCGACTAGCGGGAGGGCCAACAGATACGCAGTATTTT
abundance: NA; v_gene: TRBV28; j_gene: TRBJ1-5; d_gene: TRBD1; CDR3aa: CASSFGDRVNQPQHF; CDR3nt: TGTGCCAGCAGTTTCGGGGACAGGGTCAATCAGCCCCAGCATTTT
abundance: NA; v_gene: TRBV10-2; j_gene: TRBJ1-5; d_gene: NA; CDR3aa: CASSEGHYQPQHF; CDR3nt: TGCGCCAGCAGTGAGGGTCATTATCAGCCCCAGCATTTT
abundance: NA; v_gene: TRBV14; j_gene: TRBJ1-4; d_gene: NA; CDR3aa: CASNEVNEKLFF; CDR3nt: TGTGCCAGCAATGAAGTTAATGAAAAACTGTTTTTT
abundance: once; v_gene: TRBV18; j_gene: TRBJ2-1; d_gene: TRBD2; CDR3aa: CASSPPGLAGVVRDDEQFF; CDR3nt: TGTGCCAGCTCACCACCGGGACTAGCGGGAGTTGTTCGAGATGATGAGCAGTTCTTC
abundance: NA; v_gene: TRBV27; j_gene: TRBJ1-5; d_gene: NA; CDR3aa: CASSNSGRSQPQHF; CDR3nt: TGTGCCAGCAGTAACTCAGGGAGGTCTCAGCCCCAGCATTTT
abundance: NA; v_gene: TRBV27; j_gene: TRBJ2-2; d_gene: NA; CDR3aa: CASSLWGAIGTGELFF; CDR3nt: TGTGCCAGCAGTTTATGGGGGGCGATAGGCACCGGGGAGCTGTTTTTT
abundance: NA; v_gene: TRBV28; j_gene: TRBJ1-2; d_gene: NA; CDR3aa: CASSSGSWPRGYGYTF; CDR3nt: TGTGCCAGCAGTTCGGGCTCGTGGCCCCGGGGCTATGGCTACACCTTC
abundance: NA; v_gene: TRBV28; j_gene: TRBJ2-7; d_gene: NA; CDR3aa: CASSFLLSSYEQYF; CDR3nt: TGTGCCAGCAGTTTCCTATTGAGCTCCTACGAGCAGTACTTC
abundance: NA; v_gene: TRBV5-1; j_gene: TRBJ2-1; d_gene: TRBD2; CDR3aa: CASSLGRGAAYYSSYNEQFF; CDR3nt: TGCGCCAGCAGCTTGGGGCGGGGGGCGGCCTACTATAGCTCCTACAATGAGCAGTTCTTC
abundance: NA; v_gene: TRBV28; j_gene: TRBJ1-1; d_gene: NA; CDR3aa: CASSPGPASTEAFF; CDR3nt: TGTGCCAGCAGTCCTGGGCCGGCGAGCACTGAAGCTTTCTTT
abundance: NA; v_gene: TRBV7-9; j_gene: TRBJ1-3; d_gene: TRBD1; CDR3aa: CANRGDGNTIYF; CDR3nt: TGTGCCAACAGGGGGGATGGAAACACCATATATTTT
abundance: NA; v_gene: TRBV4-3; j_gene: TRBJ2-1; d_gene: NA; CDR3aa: CASSQETGGEGYNEQFF; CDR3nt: TGCGCCAGCAGCCAAGAGACAGGCGGTGAGGGCTACAATGAGCAGTTCTTC
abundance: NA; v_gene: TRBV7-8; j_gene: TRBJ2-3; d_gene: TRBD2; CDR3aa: CASSLGGRVTDTQYF; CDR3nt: TGTGCCAGCAGCTTAGGGGGGAGGGTCACAGATACGCAGTATTTT